This entry is about one T cell receptor (beta chain). As yet, its antigen is unknown. The sample comes from a study of beta chain features in type 1 diabetes. The authors reverse transcribed all of the isolated RNA, so sequencing captured expressed TCRB transcripts. Generated by immunoSEQ multiplex PCR, the TCRdb table keeps only in-frame clones and is missing some. The data show around 240,000 clones, under 20% seen once. Trimming shortened V by 4 bases and J by 0 bases, and 13 bases separated the two germline ends. The CDR3 is 16 residues long. The germline gives CDR1 SGHRS, CDR2 YFSETQ. The study, taken as a whole, reports: Moderately but significantly shorter TCRB CDR3s were found in Type 1 diabetes patients in all four CD4+ subsets.

This sequence originates from a man younger than 40 with type 1 diabetes. Sequenced: naive CD4+ T cells from blood. The chain has TRBV5-1 and TRBJ2-2; possible D gene TRBD1, 6 bases. Here the CDR3 reads CASSGTTGTNTGELFF. The CDR3, as DNA: TGCGCCAGCAGCGGAACCACAGGGACGAACACCGGGGAGCTGTTTTTT.